Listed below are T cell receptor beta chains from one sample, sequenced in a study of early T cells in non-severe SARS-CoV-2 infection. TCRdb itself ran the 5' RACE reads through MiXCR, one entry per CDR3 protein. The sample carries roughly 100,000 distinct CDR3 sequences, less than 15% recorded once. Sequenced input: whole blood. Receptors originate from an adult who was a healthcare worker with PCR-confirmed SARS-CoV-2 infection or an uninfected control (not recorded which). The CDR3 runs from the conserved cysteine through the conserved F or W. A D gene is named only where the DNA matches it firmly. A row's size may be missing; if present it is once, few, many or a size class.

v_call,clone_size,d_call,j_call,cdr3_aa,cdr3_nt
TRBV28,NA,NA,TRBJ2-2,CASLVGVNTGELFF,TGTGCCAGCCTAGTTGGGGTTAACACCGGGGAGCTGTTTTTT
TRBV28,many,TRBD2,TRBJ2-3,CASSRSSGGRSTDTQYF,TGTGCCAGCAGTCGCTCTAGCGGGGGCCGCTCCACAGATACGCAGTATTTT
TRBV11-2,few,TRBD1,TRBJ1-3,CASSFEGATSGNTIYF,TGTGCCAGCAGCTTCGAGGGGGCCACCTCTGGAAACACCATATATTTT
TRBV6-6,few,NA,TRBJ2-2,CASSSDWGTGELFF,TGTGCCAGCAGTTCAGACTGGGGCACCGGGGAGCTGTTTTTT
TRBV10-1,NA,TRBD2,TRBJ2-3,CASSDRLAGGTSTDTQYF,TGCGCCAGCAGTGACCGGCTAGCGGGGGGCACTAGCACAGATACGCAGTATTTT
TRBV28,few,NA,TRBJ2-2,CASSSRGELFF,TGTGCCAGCAGTTCTAGAGGGGAGCTGTTTTTT
TRBV19,NA,TRBD2,TRBJ2-2,CASRQLAGPGELFF,TGTGCCAGTAGGCAACTAGCGGGACCCGGGGAGCTGTTTTTT
TRBV6-4,many,NA,TRBJ2-1,CASSEFAGGIDEQFF,TGTGCCAGCAGTGAGTTTGCAGGGGGGATCGATGAGCAGTTCTTC
TRBV6-5,NA,TRBD1,TRBJ1-6,CASSLDNKAGTGRSPLHF,TGTGCCAGCAGCCTAGATAATAAGGCCGGGACAGGGAGGTCACCCCTCCACTTT
TRBV3-1,many,NA,TRBJ2-7,CASSQRRQLYEQYF,TGTGCCAGCAGCCAACGTCGACAGCTATACGAGCAGTACTTC
TRBV5-1,NA,TRBD1,TRBJ2-1,CASSHGTGGLHEQFF,TGCGCCAGCAGCCACGGGACAGGGGGTTTGCATGAGCAGTTCTTC
TRBV7-2,many,TRBD1,TRBJ2-7,CASSRGRSSYEQYF,TGTGCCAGCAGCAGGGGGCGGAGCTCCTACGAGCAGTACTTC
TRBV6-5,many,TRBD1,TRBJ1-1,CASSYSQGVAEAFF,TGTGCCAGCAGTTACAGCCAGGGGGTTGCTGAAGCTTTCTTT
TRBV28,many,NA,TRBJ1-2,CASVPGRNAYGYTF,TGTGCCAGCGTGCCAGGCCGAAATGCCTATGGCTACACCTTC
TRBV7-5,NA,NA,TRBJ1-5,CISVPEAPDIYSNQPQHF,NA
TRBV5-4,many,TRBD2,TRBJ2-5,CASSFSGGGETQYF,TGTGCCAGCAGCTTTAGCGGGGGTGGTGAGACCCAGTACTTC
TRBV7-2,many,NA,TRBJ2-7,CASSLYPPRSYEQYF,TGTGCCAGCAGCTTATACCCTCCTCGCAGCTACGAGCAGTACTTC
TRBV18,NA,NA,TRBJ2-2,CASSPGESTGELFF,TGTGCCAGCTCACCTGGAGAGTCAACCGGGGAGCTGTTTTTT
TRBV7-2,few,TRBD1,TRBJ1-2,CASNPRTGYYGYTF,TGTGCCAGCAACCCGAGGACAGGGTACTATGGCTACACCTTC
TRBV6-2/TRBV6-3,NA,NA,TRBJ2-2,CASSYAENTGELFF,TGTGCCAGCAGTTACGCAGAAAACACCGGGGAGCTGTTTTTT
TRBV29-1,NA,NA,TRBJ1-2,CSVEGQGSDYGYTF,TGCAGCGTTGAAGGGCAGGGTTCGGACTATGGCTACACCTTC
TRBV6-2/TRBV6-3,NA,TRBD2,TRBJ2-1,CASSYSRRGAYNEQFF,TGTGCCAGCAGTTACTCGAGGCGGGGGGCCTACAATGAGCAGTTCTTC
TRBV6-1,few,TRBD1,TRBJ1-3,CASSEQTGARGNTIYF,TGTGCCAGCAGTGAACAAACAGGGGCGAGAGGAAACACCATATATTTT
TRBV7-2,NA,NA,TRBJ1-1,CASSGRRSGEAFF,TGTGCCAGCAGCGGAAGACGTTCGGGTGAAGCTTTCTTT
TRBV6-4,NA,NA,TRBJ2-3,CASSDSRGVADTQYF,TGTGCCAGCAGTGACTCTAGGGGGGTGGCAGATACGCAGTATTTT
TRBV18,few,NA,TRBJ1-1,CASSPETGNTEAFF,TGTGCCAGCTCACCAGAGACAGGGAACACTGAAGCTTTCTTT
TRBV28,few,TRBD1,TRBJ1-1,CASSTGAKIEAFF,TGTGCCAGCAGTACAGGGGCGAAGATTGAAGCTTTCTTT
TRBV11-2,NA,TRBD1,TRBJ2-7,CASSVSGTGPYEQYF,TGTGCCAGCAGCGTATCCGGGACAGGGCCCTACGAGCAGTACTTC
TRBV3-1,many,TRBD1,TRBJ1-2,CASSRPGTAGGYGYTF,TGTGCCAGCAGCCGTCCCGGGACAGCCGGGGGCTATGGCTACACCTTC
TRBV10-2,few,TRBD2,TRBJ2-3,CASNRGLAGRTDTQYF,TGCGCCAGCAACCGGGGACTAGCGGGACGCACAGATACGCAGTATTTT
TRBV5-1,NA,NA,TRBJ2-6,CASSPREGQIVLTF,TGCGCCAGCAGCCCCCGTGAGGGACAAATCGTCCTGACTTTC
TRBV7-6,few,NA,TRBJ2-5,CASSLKGRETQYF,TGTGCCAGCAGCTTAAAAGGGAGGGAGACCCAGTACTTC
TRBV11-2,few,TRBD1,TRBJ2-3,CASSHLQGAWATDTQYF,TGTGCCAGCAGCCACCTACAGGGGGCCTGGGCCACAGATACGCAGTATTTT
TRBV11-2,few,TRBD1,TRBJ1-1,CASSTGATGGNTEAFF,TGTGCCAGCAGTACCGGGGCGACAGGGGGTAACACTGAAGCTTTCTTT
TRBV18,NA,NA,TRBJ1-1,CASSPLQNTEAFF,TGTGCCAGCTCACCACTCCAGAACACTGAAGCTTTCTTT
TRBV19,many,TRBD1,TRBJ1-5,CASSGQGGQPQHF,TGTGCCAGTAGTGGACAGGGTGGACAGCCCCAGCATTTT
TRBV20-1,NA,TRBD2,TRBJ2-7,CSAKDAQRGPYEQYF,TGCAGTGCTAAAGATGCCCAGCGGGGGCCCTACGAGCAGTACTTC
TRBV5-5,few,NA,TRBJ2-5,CASSLLGAQQETQYF,TGTGCCAGCAGCTTGCTCGGGGCCCAACAAGAGACCCAGTACTTC
TRBV5-5,few,TRBD1,TRBJ2-3,CASSWGQGTDTQYF,TGTGCCAGCAGCTGGGGACAGGGCACAGATACGCAGTATTTT
TRBV19,NA,NA,TRBJ2-3,CASSIGVRQSNTDTQYF,TGTGCCAGTAGTATAGGAGTTCGACAGAGCAACACAGATACGCAGTATTTT
TRBV7-7,NA,TRBD2,TRBJ2-5,CASSLLAGSQETQYF,TGTGCTAGCAGCTTATTAGCGGGGTCCCAAGAGACCCAGTACTTC
TRBV18,few,NA,TRBJ1-6,CASSPPRVGSPLHF,TGTGCCAGCTCACCTCCCAGGGTGGGTTCACCCCTCCACTTT
TRBV5-1,few,NA,TRBJ1-2,CASSSDLFGYTF,TGCGCCAGCAGCTCGGACCTTTTTGGCTACACCTTC
TRBV24-1,NA,NA,TRBJ2-3,CATAGQSGDTQYF,TGTGCCACGGCCGGTCAGAGCGGGGATACGCAGTATTTT
TRBV6-5,NA,TRBD1,TRBJ1-1,CASSYGTEGGIFEAFF,TGTGCCAGCAGTTACGGGACAGAAGGGGGGATTTTTGAAGCTTTCTTT
TRBV2,few,NA,TRBJ2-7,CASRDSRNSYEQYF,TGTGCCAGCAGAGACAGCCGCAATTCCTACGAGCAGTACTTC
TRBV11-2,NA,NA,TRBJ2-2,CASSLRGDNTGELFF,TGTGCCAGCAGCTTACGCGGGGACAACACCGGGGAGCTGTTTTTT
TRBV28,few,NA,TRBJ2-3,CASSSGVDTQYF,TGTGCCAGCAGCTCCGGTGTGGATACGCAGTATTTT
TRBV28,NA,NA,TRBJ1-6,CASKLGGMVYNSPLHF,TGTGCCAGCAAACTAGGGGGGATGGTCTATAATTCACCCCTCCACTTT
TRBV2,few,NA,TRBJ1-2,CASSEQGINYGYTF,TGTGCCAGCAGTGAACAGGGGATTAACTATGGCTACACCTTC
TRBV5-1,NA,TRBD1,TRBJ2-1,CASSLDRGSNEQFF,TGCGCCAGCAGCTTGGACAGGGGGAGTAATGAGCAGTTCTTC
TRBV5-1,NA,TRBD2,TRBJ2-1,CASSLTSGVTYNEQFF,TGCGCCAGCAGCCTGACTAGCGGGGTCACCTACAATGAGCAGTTCTTC